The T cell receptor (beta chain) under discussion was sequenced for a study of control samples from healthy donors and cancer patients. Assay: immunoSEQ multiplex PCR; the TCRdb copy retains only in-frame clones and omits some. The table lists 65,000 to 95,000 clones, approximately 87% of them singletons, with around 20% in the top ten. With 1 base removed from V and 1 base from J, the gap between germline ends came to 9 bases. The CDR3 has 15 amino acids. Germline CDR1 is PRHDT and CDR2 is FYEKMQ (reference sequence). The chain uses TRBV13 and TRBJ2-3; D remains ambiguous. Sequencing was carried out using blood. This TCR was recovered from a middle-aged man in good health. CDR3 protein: CASSLVPPGTDTQYF. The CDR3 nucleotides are TGTGCCAGCAGCTTAGTTCCCCCCGGCACAGATACGCAGTATTTT.